Below, 8 T cell receptor beta chains from the same sample are listed, as sequenced in a study of T cell changes during pregnancy in multiple sclerosis. Method: immunoSEQ multiplex PCR; TCRdb's copy keeps in-frame clones and lacks some. The sample shows 40,000 to 45,000 clones, about 94% of them seen only once. The input for sequencing was peripheral blood, taken in the third trimester of pregnancy. The receptors stem from a female donor with multiple sclerosis, enrolled in a pregnancy study.

The chain carries TRBV18 and TRBJ1-1, with D possibly being TRBD1 (5 bases). CDR3 length: 13 amino acids. Trimming left V 8 bases short and J 6 bases short, with 16 bases between. Germline CDR1 and CDR2: KGHSH and LQKENI. CDR3 bases: TGTGCCAGCCGCGGGGCGGGGTACCCTGAAGCTTTCTTT. The encoded protein is CASRGAGYPEAFF.

The chain carries TRBV28 and TRBJ1-2, with D possibly being TRBD1 (6 bases). The CDR3 has 15 residues. CDR1 and CDR2 (germline): MDHEN, SYDVKM. The V and J ends lost 8 bases and 0 bases respectively, with 16 bases between them. The CDR3 spells CASGGRGDANYGYTF. CDR3 nucleotide sequence: TGTGCCAGCGGGGGCCGGGGAGACGCTAACTATGGCTACACCTTC.

The V gene is TRBV6-5, the J gene TRBJ2-7, with 8 bases matching TRBD1. Trimming removed 7 bases from V and 0 bases from J; junction bases left unmatched: 2. This CDR3 is built from 13 residues. Germline CDR1 reads MNHEY; CDR2 reads SVGAGI. CDR3 sequence reads: CASTGQGSYEQYF. The CDR3 DNA is TGTGCCAGCACCGGACAGGGCTCCTACGAGCAGTACTTC.

The chain uses TRBV6-6 and TRBJ1-6, with TRBD1 matching over 7 bases. The CDR3 sequence is 16 residues long. The germline CDR1 and CDR2 sequences are MNHNY and SVGAGI (reference sequence). V lost 5 bases to trimming and J lost 7 bases; unmatched junction nucleotides: 11. CDR3 nucleotide sequence: TGTGCCAGCAGTCGGGGGCAGGGGGTGTCGAATTCACCCCTCCACTTT. Amino acids: CASSRGQGVSNSPLHF.

This clone turned up a few times. V gene TRBV5-4 combines with J gene TRBJ2-3, with TRBD2 identical over 16 bases. V trimming: 0 bases; J trimming: 0 bases; junction bases outside the gene matches: 4. CDR3 length: 19 residues. CDR1 is SGHNT and CDR2 is YYREEE in the germline V gene (reference sequence). The CDR3 region is CASSLEGLAGGFSTDTQYF. In nucleotides, the CDR3 is TGTGCCAGCAGCTTGGAGGGACTAGCGGGGGGGTTTAGCACAGATACGCAGTATTTT.

The chain uses TRBV30 and TRBJ2-1, with 9 bases lining up with TRBD2. This CDR3 spans 15 amino acids. CDR1 GTSNPN and CDR2 SVGIG come from the germline V gene (reference sequence). V lost 3 bases and J lost 3; bases outside the gene matches: 6. The CDR3 coding sequence is TGTGCCTGGAGGAGGCGGGAGGGCTTCTACAATGAGCAGTTCTTC. Residues: CAWRRREGFYNEQFF.

The gene calls are TRBV5-5 and TRBJ1-6; D is undetermined. Germline CDR1 reads SGHKS; CDR2 reads YYEKEE (reference sequence). There are 17 residues in the CDR3. The V and J ends lost 7 bases and 7 bases respectively, with 24 bases between them. The CDR3 is CASRRQQGSLENSPLHF. CDR3 in DNA: TGTGCCAGCCGCCGTCAACAAGGGAGTCTCGAGAATTCACCCCTCCACTTT.

V gene TRBV18 combines with J gene TRBJ1-5; unclear D gene. Trimming left V 6 bases short and J 5 bases short, with 14 bases between. The CDR3 contains 14 residues. Germline V CDR1 and CDR2: KGHSH, LQKENI. CDR3 loop: CASSSLGSDQPQHF. In DNA, the CDR3 is TGTGCCAGCTCCTCACTAGGGAGCGATCAGCCCCAGCATTTT. The full variable domain, in which reference TRBV18 and TRBJ1-5 provide the parts outside the CDR3, is NAGVMQNPRHLVRRRGQEARLRCSPMKGHSHVYWYRQLPEEGLKFMVYLQKENIIDESGMPKERFSAEFPKEGPSILRIQQVVRGDSAAYFCASSSLGSDQPQHFGDGTRLSIL.